The T cell receptor beta chain under discussion was sequenced for a study of control samples from healthy donors and cancer patients. Trimming left V 1 base short and J 4 bases short, with 7 bases between. The germline gives CDR1 SGHTA, CDR2 FQGNSA. The CDR3 is made up of 14 amino acids. Here immunoSEQ multiplex PCR was the method, and the copy in TCRdb shows in-frame clones only, minus some. The data contain 170,000 or so clones, 94% of them singletons. The TCR comes from a woman in her late teens or twenties in good health. Sequencing used blood. This rearrangement joins TRBV7-2 to TRBJ1-4, with D unclear. CDR3 in DNA: TGTGCCAGCAGCTTAGTAGGTCTTAATGAAAAACTGTTTTTT. Encoded protein: CASSLVGLNEKLFF. Complete variable domain (other parts from reference TRBV7-2 and TRBJ1-4): GAGVSQSPSNKVTEKGKDVELRCDPISGHTALYWYRQSLGQGLEFLIYFQGNSAPDKSGLPSDRFSAERTGGSVSTLTIQRTQQEDSAVYLCASSLVGLNEKLFFGSGTQLSVL.